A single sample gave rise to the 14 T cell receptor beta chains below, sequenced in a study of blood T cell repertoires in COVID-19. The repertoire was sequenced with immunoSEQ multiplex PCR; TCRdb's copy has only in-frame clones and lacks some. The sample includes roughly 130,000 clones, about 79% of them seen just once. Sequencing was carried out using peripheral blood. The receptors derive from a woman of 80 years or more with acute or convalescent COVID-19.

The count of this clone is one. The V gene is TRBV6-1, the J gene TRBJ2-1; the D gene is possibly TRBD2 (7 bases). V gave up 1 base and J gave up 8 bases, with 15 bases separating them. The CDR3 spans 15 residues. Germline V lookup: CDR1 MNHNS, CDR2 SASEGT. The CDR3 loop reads CASSEVWTRGDEQFF. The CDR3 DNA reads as TGTGCCAGCAGTGAAGTTTGGACTAGGGGGGATGAGCAGTTCTTC.

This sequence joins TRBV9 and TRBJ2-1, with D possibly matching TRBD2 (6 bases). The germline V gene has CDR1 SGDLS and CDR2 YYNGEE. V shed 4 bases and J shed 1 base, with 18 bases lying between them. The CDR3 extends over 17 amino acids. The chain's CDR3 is CASSTRGYARSYNEQFF. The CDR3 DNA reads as TGTGCCAGCAGCACCCGGGGGTATGCCCGGTCCTACAATGAGCAGTTCTTC.

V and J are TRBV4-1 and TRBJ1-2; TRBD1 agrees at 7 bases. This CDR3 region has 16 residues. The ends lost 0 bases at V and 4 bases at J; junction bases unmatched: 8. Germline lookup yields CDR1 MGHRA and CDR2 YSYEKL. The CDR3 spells CASSQDKGDSLYGYTF. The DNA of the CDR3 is TGCGCCAGCAGCCAAGATAAGGGGGACAGCCTCTATGGCTACACCTTC.

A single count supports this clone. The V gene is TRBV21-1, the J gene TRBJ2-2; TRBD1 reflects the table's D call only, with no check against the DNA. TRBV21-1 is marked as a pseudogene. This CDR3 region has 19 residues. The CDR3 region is CASSSPRKRQITQTGELFF. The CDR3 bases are TGTGCCAGCAGCTCCCCCCGGAAGAGACAGATAACGCAAACCGGGGAGCTGTTTTTT.

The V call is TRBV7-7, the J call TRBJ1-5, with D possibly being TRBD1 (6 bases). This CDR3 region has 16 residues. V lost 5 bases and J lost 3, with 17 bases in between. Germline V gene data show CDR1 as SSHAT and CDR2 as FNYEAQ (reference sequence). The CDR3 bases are TGTGCCAGCAGCACCTTAGGGGGACGGAACAATCAGCCCCAGCATTTT. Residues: CASSTLGGRNNQPQHF.

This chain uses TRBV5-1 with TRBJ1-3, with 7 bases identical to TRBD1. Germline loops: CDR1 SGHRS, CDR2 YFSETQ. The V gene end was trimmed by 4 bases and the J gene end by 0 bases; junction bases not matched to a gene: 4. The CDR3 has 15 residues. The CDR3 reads CASSLGTDSGNTIYF. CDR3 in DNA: TGCGCCAGCAGCCTGGGGACAGACTCTGGAAACACCATATATTTT.

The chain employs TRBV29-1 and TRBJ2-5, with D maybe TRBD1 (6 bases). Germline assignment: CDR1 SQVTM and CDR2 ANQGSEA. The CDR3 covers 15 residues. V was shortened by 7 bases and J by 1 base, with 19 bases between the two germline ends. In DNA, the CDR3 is TGCAGCGGAGGGGGTCCAGGGAGTAGCCAAGAGACCCAGTACTTC. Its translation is CSGGGPGSSQETQYF.

CDR3 amino acids: CASSKAGGANTEAFF. CDR3 DNA sequence: TGTGCCAGCAGCAAAGCGGGGGGTGCTAACACTGAAGCTTTCTTT. The chain carries TRBV21-1 and TRBJ1-1. TRBV21-1 is shown as a pseudogene. The length of the CDR3 is 15 residues.

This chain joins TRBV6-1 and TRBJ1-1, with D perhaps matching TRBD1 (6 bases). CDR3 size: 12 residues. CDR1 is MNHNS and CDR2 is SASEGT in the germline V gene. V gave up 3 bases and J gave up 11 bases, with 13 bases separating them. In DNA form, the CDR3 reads TGTGCCAGCAGTGAGGACGACAGGAATGCTTTCTTT. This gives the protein CASSEDDRNAFF.

This chain's CDR3 is CASSQDPGGVGETQYF. CDR3 in DNA: TGCGCCAGCAGCCAAGATCCAGGGGGCGTCGGAGAGACCCAGTACTTC. V and J are TRBV4-3 and TRBJ2-5; TRBD1 agrees at 8 bases. This CDR3 contains 16 residues. V shed 0 bases and J 4 bases; nucleotides not matched to a gene: 7. Germline V gene data show CDR1 as LGHNA and CDR2 as YSLEER.

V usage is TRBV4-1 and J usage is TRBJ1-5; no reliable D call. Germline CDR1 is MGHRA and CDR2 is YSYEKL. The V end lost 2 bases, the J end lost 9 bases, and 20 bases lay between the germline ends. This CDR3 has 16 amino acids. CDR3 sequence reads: CASSQYPLTPARPQHF. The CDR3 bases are TGCGCCAGCAGCCAATACCCCTTGACACCGGCCAGGCCCCAGCATTTT.

The CDR3, as DNA: TGTGCCAGCAGTTACTCGAGACAGGGAACCTACGAGCAGTACTTC. Translating it yields CASSYSRQGTYEQYF. The chain joins TRBV6-5 to TRBJ2-7, with TRBD1 matching over 7 bases. V trimming: 0 bases; J trimming: 2 bases; junction bases outside the gene matches: 4. CDR3 length: 15 amino acids. Germline CDR1 and CDR2: MNHEY and SVGAGI.

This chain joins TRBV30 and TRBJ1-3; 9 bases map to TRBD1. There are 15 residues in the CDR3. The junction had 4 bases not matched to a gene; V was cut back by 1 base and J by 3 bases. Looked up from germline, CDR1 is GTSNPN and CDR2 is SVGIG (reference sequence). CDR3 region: CAWSAQGANGNTIYF. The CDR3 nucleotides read TGTGCCTGGAGTGCACAGGGGGCAAATGGAAACACCATATATTTT.

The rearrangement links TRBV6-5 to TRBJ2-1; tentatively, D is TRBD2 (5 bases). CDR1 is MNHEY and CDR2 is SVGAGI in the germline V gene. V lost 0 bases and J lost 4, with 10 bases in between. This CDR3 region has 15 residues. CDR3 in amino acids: CASSYSEASYNEQFF. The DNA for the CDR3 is TGTGCCAGCAGTTACTCGGAGGCTTCATACAATGAGCAGTTCTTC.